A single sample is the source of the 20 T cell receptor beta chains below, sequenced in a study of blood T cell repertoires in COVID-19. Profiling relied on immunoSEQ multiplex PCR, and the TCRdb table lists in-frame clones only, not all of them. The table lists approximately 70,000 clones, more than 85% of them singletons, with 6.5% to 8% in the top ten. Material: peripheral blood. The receptors shown here come from a man in his forties or fifties with COVID-19, enrolled during active disease.

A few counts support this clone. Here the CDR3 reads CASSPGLGVGYGYTF. The CDR3 nucleotides are TGTGCCAGCAGCCCGGGACTTGGAGTCGGCTATGGCTACACCTTC. The chain has TRBV2 and TRBJ1-2, with D possibly being TRBD1 (5 bases). V dropped 6 bases and J dropped 4 bases, with 18 bases sitting between them. The CDR3 is made up of 15 amino acids. CDR1 is SNHLY and CDR2 is FYNNEI in the germline V gene.

CDR3 loop: CASSLGGTIYEQYF. The CDR3 DNA is TGTGCCAGCAGCTTGGGGGGGACAATCTACGAGCAGTACTTC. This sequence joins TRBV7-9 and TRBJ2-7; possibly TRBD2 for D (7 bases). CDR3 length: 14 amino acids. Trimming shortened V by 3 bases and J by 3 bases, and 12 bases separated the two germline ends. Germline V CDR1 and CDR2: SEHNR, FQNEAQ (reference sequence).

The chain couples TRBV5-8 to TRBJ1-5, with a possible D match to TRBD1 (5 bases). Germline lookup yields CDR1 SGHTS and CDR2 YDEGEE. This CDR3 spans 15 amino acids. V lost 2 bases to trimming and J lost 7 bases, with 16 bases between them. CDR3 sequence: CASSLGGTPGQPQHF. DNA of the CDR3: TGTGCCAGCAGCTTAGGCGGGACCCCCGGCCAGCCCCAGCATTTT.

The V call is TRBV18, the J call TRBJ1-2, with 11 bases aligning to TRBD1. With 2 bases clipped from V and 8 bases from J, the junction kept 4 bases outside the gene matches. Germline CDR1 and CDR2: KGHSH and LQKENI. The CDR3 sequence is 14 residues long. This CDR3 is CASSPGTGGRGYTF. In DNA, the CDR3 is TGTGCCAGCTCACCAGGGACAGGGGGTCGGGGCTACACCTTC. The variable domain in full, with the rest retrieved from reference TRBV18 and TRBJ1-2, is NAGVMQNPRHLVRRRGQEARLRCSPMKGHSHVYWYRQLPEEGLKFMVYLQKENIIDESGMPKERFSAEFPKEGPSILRIQQVVRGDSAAYFCASSPGTGGRGYTFGSGTRLTVV.

This clone occurred a few times. The genes are TRBV5-4 and TRBJ1-2, with D possibly being TRBD1 (5 bases). Germline lookup yields CDR1 SGHNT and CDR2 YYREEE (reference sequence). The CDR3 runs to 14 residues. The V end lost 6 bases, the J end lost 4 bases, and 16 bases lay between the germline ends. The CDR3, as DNA: TGTGCCAGCACCCGTTCAGGGTTAGGCTATGGCTACACCTTC. Translation gives CASTRSGLGYGYTF.

The chain links TRBV30 to TRBJ2-3; D is undetermined. The CDR3 runs to 11 residues. V was shortened by 3 bases and J by 5 bases, with 6 bases between the two germline ends. Germline CDR1 is GTSNPN and CDR2 is SVGIG (reference sequence). CDR3 DNA: TGTGCCTGGAGAAGAGTAGATACGCAGTATTTT. This encodes CAWRRVDTQYF.

CDR3: CASRVMSSYNSPLHF. The CDR3 region has the DNA TGTGCCAGCAGGGTTATGAGCTCCTATAATTCACCCCTCCACTTT. The chain links TRBV27 to TRBJ1-6, with D unresolved. The V gene lost 6 bases and the J gene lost 0 bases, with 9 bases spanning the gap. Per the germline V gene, CDR1 is MNHEY and CDR2 is SMNVEV (reference sequence). CDR3 length: 15 residues.

This chain connects TRBV6-5 to TRBJ1-1; 7 nucleotides line up with TRBD1. From germline, CDR1 is MNHEY and CDR2 SVGAGI. CDR3 length: 13 residues. V trimming: 7 bases; J trimming: 11 bases; junction bases outside the gene matches: 13. The CDR3 region is CASTNRGPFGAFF. The CDR3 nucleotides read TGTGCCAGCACCAACAGGGGACCCTTCGGGGCTTTCTTT.

V and J are TRBV5-1 and TRBJ2-3, with 8 bases lining up with TRBD1. The junction had 7 bases not matched to a gene; V was cut back by 4 bases and J by 3 bases. The CDR3 is made up of 15 amino acids. CDR1 and CDR2 from the germline V gene are SGHRS and YFSETQ. The chain's CDR3 is CASSRGQGRTDTQYF. DNA of the CDR3: TGCGCCAGCAGCCGCGGACAGGGTCGAACAGATACGCAGTATTTT.

The chain is built from TRBV3-1 (or the pseudogene TRBV3-2) and TRBJ2-7; 8 nucleotides match TRBD2. This CDR3 is 12 amino acids long. Germline loops: CDR1 LGHDT, CDR2 YNNKEL (reference sequence). J lost 6 bases, V lost 6 bases, and 4 bases had no gene match. The CDR3 loop reads CASRAGGAEQYF. CDR3 sequence (DNA): TGTGCCAGCAGGGCGGGGGGAGCCGAGCAGTACTTC.

The chain carries TRBV19 and TRBJ1-4; 7 bases map to TRBD1. The length of the CDR3 is 16 residues. The germline gives CDR1 LNHDA, CDR2 SQIVND (reference sequence). J was trimmed by 0 bases and V by 5 bases; bases with no gene match: 6. The DNA of the CDR3 is TGTGCCAGTAGTCAGGGACAGCGCCCAACTAATGAAAAACTGTTTTTT. Translated, it gives CASSQGQRPTNEKLFF.

This clone has only one observation. V usage is TRBV10-2 and J usage is TRBJ2-5; TRBD1 matches at 7 bases. Germline lookup yields CDR1 WSHSY and CDR2 SAAADI. The CDR3 has 15 amino acids. The trim removed 7 bases at V and 4 bases at J, leaving 12 bases unmatched. CDR3 bases: TGCGCCAGCATCCCCCAAGGCGCAGGGGGAGAGACCCAGTACTTC. Translation gives CASIPQGAGGETQYF.

Only a few counts were recorded for this clone. J is TRBJ1-5 and V is TRBV3-1 (or the pseudogene TRBV3-2); D might be TRBD1 (5 bases). The ends were cut back, 0 bases at V and 9 bases at J, with 12 bases in the middle. Germline V gives CDR1 LGHDT, CDR2 YNNKEL (reference sequence). This CDR3 has 14 amino acids. Here the CDR3 DNA reads TGTGCCAGCAGCCAAGACCAGGGCTATGGGCCCCAGCATTTT. It yields the protein CASSQDQGYGPQHF.

V usage is TRBV27 and J usage is TRBJ1-3, with a weak D call TRBD1 (6 bases). The CDR3 consists of 16 residues. Germline loops: CDR1 MNHEY, CDR2 SMNVEV (reference sequence). Trimming stripped 4 bases from V and 2 bases from J, with 15 bases between. CDR3 loop: CASSSLTGTTGNTIYF. Here the CDR3 DNA reads TGTGCCAGCAGTTCCCTGACAGGTACCACTGGAAACACCATATATTTT.

The rearrangement joins TRBV11-2 to TRBJ2-7; unclear D gene. Germline CDR1 reads SGHAT; CDR2 reads FQNNGV. Trimming took off 5 bases at V and 4 bases at J, with 6 bases between the two ends. This CDR3 has 11 residues. Here the CDR3 DNA reads TGTGCCAGCAGCCCTATGTACGAGCAGTACTTC. Its protein is CASSPMYEQYF. The complete variable domain, with remaining parts taken from reference TRBV11-2 and TRBJ2-7, reads EAGVAQSPRYKIIEKRQSVAFWCNPISGHATLYWYQQILGQGPKLLIQFQNNGVVDDSQLPKDRFSAERLKGVDSTLKIQPAKLEDSAVYLCASSPMYEQYFGPGTRLTVT.

V is TRBV27 and J is TRBJ2-3; TRBD2 matches 8 bases. The junction had 10 bases not matched to a gene; V was cut back by 4 bases and J by 1 base. The CDR3 loop spans 17 amino acids. Germline CDR1 MNHEY, CDR2 SMNVEV (reference sequence). The CDR3 loop reads CASSSESGGGGTDTQYF. Here the CDR3 DNA reads TGTGCCAGCAGTTCGGAAAGCGGGGGAGGGGGCACAGATACGCAGTATTTT.

This chain links TRBV27 with TRBJ1-6, with TRBD1 matching 7 bases. This CDR3 spans 15 amino acids. The V segment lost 4 bases and the J segment 7 bases; nucleotides outside the gene matches: 7. CDR1 and CDR2 from the germline V gene are MNHEY and SMNVEV (reference sequence). The DNA for the CDR3 is TGTGCCAGCAGTTGGGGACAGTTGGACAATTCACCCCTCCACTTT. It is translated as CASSWGQLDNSPLHF.

The chain combines TRBV19 with TRBJ2-3; 8 bases agree with TRBD1. CDR1 and CDR2 (germline): LNHDA, SQIVND (reference sequence). J gave up 4 bases and V 7 bases, and 7 bases lay outside the gene matches. This CDR3 has 14 amino acids. CDR3 DNA: TGTGCCAGTAAGACAGGGGCGGGTGCAGATACGCAGTATTTT. Amino acids: CASKTGAGADTQYF.

The chain recombines TRBV5-4 with TRBJ1-3, with D unclear. CDR1 and CDR2 (germline): SGHNT, YYREEE (reference sequence). The CDR3 contains 15 residues. Trimming took off 0 bases at V and 0 bases at J, with 7 bases between the two ends. The CDR3 sequence is CASSLDRHSGNTIYF. In DNA form, the CDR3 reads TGTGCCAGCAGCTTGGACAGACACTCTGGAAACACCATATATTTT. Full variable domain (rest looked up from reference TRBV5-4 and TRBJ1-3): ETGVTQSPTHLIKTRGQQVTLRCSSQSGHNTVSWYQQALGQGPQFIFQYYREEENGRGNFPPRFSGLQFPNYSSELNVNALELDDSALYLCASSLDRHSGNTIYFGEGSWLTVV.

V usage is TRBV30 and J usage is TRBJ2-7, with 10 bases that match TRBD1. Trimming at V came to 5 bases and at J to 8 bases, leaving 9 bases not matched to a gene. Germline values: CDR1 GTSNPN, CDR2 SVGIG (reference sequence). CDR3 size: 13 residues. The CDR3 protein is CAWHGTGEIKQYF. As DNA, the CDR3 is TGTGCCTGGCACGGGACAGGGGAAATCAAGCAGTACTTC.